The subject of this entry is one T cell receptor beta chain. No antigen is known for it. This record belongs to a study of cytomegalovirus exposure and HLA in healthy donors. The overall study: Among the approximately 370 donors who were genotyped, roughly 76% fell in the genetic ancestry cluster that is associated with self-reported Caucasian donors.

The CDR3 is 14 amino acids. Germline-derived CDR1 and CDR2 are MNHEY and SVGAGI. Trimming left V 10 bases short and J 2 bases short, with 17 bases between. The study, taken as a whole, reports: When analyzed later, the rates of TCR association showed variation by HLA locus, with DRB1 the most and HLA-C the fewest.

Use of 60 Vbeta and 13 Jbeta primers characterized the PCR. TCRdb keeps only in-frame clones here, not all; method: immunoSEQ multiplex PCR. The top ten clones hold roughly 1.9% of a sample with 170,000 or so clones, 86% of them seen once. The chain joins TRBV6-5 to TRBJ1-1, with no clear D. Sequenced sample: PBMCs. This receptor was identified in a young woman in good health and CMV-seronegative. The CDR3 region is CATRNQDYNTEAFF. The CDR3 bases are TGTGCCACCCGGAATCAGGACTACAACACTGAAGCTTTCTTT.